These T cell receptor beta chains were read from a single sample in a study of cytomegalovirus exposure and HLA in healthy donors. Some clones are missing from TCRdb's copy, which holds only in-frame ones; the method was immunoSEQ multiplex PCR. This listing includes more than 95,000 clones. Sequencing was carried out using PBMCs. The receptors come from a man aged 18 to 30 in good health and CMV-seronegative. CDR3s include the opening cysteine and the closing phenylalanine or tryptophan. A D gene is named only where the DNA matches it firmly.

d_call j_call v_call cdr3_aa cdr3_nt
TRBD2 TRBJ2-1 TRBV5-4 CATGGVGNEQFF TGTGCCACGGGGGGGGTTGGCAATGAGCAGTTCTTC
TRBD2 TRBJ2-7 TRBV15 CATSRDRTSANYEQYF TGTGCCACCAGCAGAGACAGGACTAGCGCTAACTACGAGCAGTACTTC
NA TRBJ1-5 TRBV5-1 CASSLSGTSNQPQHF TGCGCCAGCAGCTTGAGTGGCACTAGCAATCAGCCCCAGCATTTT
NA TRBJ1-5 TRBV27 CASSPAGSSQPQHF TGTGCCAGCAGTCCTGCGGGTAGCAGTCAGCCCCAGCATTTT
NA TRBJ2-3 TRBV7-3 CASRLASATDTQYF TGTGCCAGCAGGTTGGCTAGCGCCACAGATACGCAGTATTTT
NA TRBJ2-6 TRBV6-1 CASSLSGGANVLTF TGTGCCAGCAGTCTCAGCGGTGGGGCCAACGTCCTGACTTTC
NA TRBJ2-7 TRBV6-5 CASSYSGATYEQYF TGTGCCAGCAGTTACTCGGGAGCTACCTACGAGCAGTACTTC
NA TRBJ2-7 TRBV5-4 CASSPGGFGDSYEQYF TGTGCCAGCAGCCCTGGTGGGTTCGGGGACTCCTACGAGCAGTACTTC
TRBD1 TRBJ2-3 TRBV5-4 CASNLRQGTTDTQYF TGTGCCAGCAACCTGAGACAGGGCACCACAGATACGCAGTATTTT
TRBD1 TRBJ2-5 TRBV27 CASSNGRSSGGTQYF TGTGCCAGCAGCAATGGACGGAGCTCAGGGGGGACCCAGTACTTC
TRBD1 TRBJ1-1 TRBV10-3 CAISVKGGLGTEAFF TGTGCCATCAGTGTTAAAGGGGGCTTAGGCACTGAAGCTTTCTTT
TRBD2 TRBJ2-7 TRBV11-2 CASSFTSGESYEQYF TGTGCCAGCAGCTTCACTAGCGGGGAAAGCTACGAGCAGTACTTC
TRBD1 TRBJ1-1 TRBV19 CASSKRDRGLYTEAFF TGTGCCAGTAGTAAGAGGGACAGGGGGCTGTACACTGAAGCTTTCTTT
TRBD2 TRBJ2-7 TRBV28 CASSLVAGAWEQYF TGTGCCAGCAGCTTAGTCGCGGGAGCTTGGGAGCAGTACTTC
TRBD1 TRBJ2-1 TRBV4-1 CASSVGTAPFNEQFF TGCGCCAGCAGCGTTGGGACAGCCCCTTTCAATGAGCAGTTCTTC
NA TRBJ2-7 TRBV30 CAWTGIYEQYF TGTGCCTGGACGGGAATTTACGAGCAGTACTTC
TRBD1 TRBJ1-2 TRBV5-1 CASSLAPGQGGGGYTF TGCGCCAGCAGCTTGGCCCCGGGACAGGGTGGCGGTGGCTACACCTTC
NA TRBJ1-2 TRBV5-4 CASSLGRTEIYGYTF TGTGCCAGCAGCTTGGGCAGGACAGAGATCTATGGCTACACCTTC
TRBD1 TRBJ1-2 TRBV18 CASREQGATGYTF TGTGCCAGCCGGGAACAGGGGGCGACTGGCTACACCTTC
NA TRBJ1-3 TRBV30 CAWTEAGGNTIYF TGTGCCTGGACAGAGGCGGGGGGAAACACCATATATTTT
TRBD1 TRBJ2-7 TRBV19 CASSARDRAGVYEQYF TGTGCCAGTAGTGCCCGGGACAGGGCTGGAGTCTACGAGCAGTACTTC
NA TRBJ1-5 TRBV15 CATSRGGLRRQPQHF TGTGCCACCAGCAGAGGTGGCCTCCGGCGGCAGCCCCAGCATTTT
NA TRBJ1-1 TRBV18 CASQKTGVETEAFF TGTGCCAGCCAAAAAACGGGGGTCGAGACTGAAGCTTTCTTT
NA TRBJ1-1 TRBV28 CASSPILLRAFF TGTGCCAGCAGTCCTATCCTCCTCAGGGCTTTCTTT